This TCR beta chain originates from a study of blood T cells in healthy people across ages. Overall study: Template switching recovered approximately one barcoded beta molecule for every two T cells.

Primers used in a second PCR of about 7 to 12 cycles were a sample-barcoded 5' primer and a J-beta primer mix. Each cDNA molecule was tagged by a template-switch adaptor with 12 random nucleotides. MiXCR, applied by TCRdb to the 5' RACE reads, yields one record per CDR3 protein. The sample carries over a million distinct CDR3 sequences, about 43% recorded once. Each individual donor underwent a draw of 8.5 to 10 milliliters of peripheral blood. The specimen was blood. The clonotype originates from a young woman in good health.

CDR3 coding DNA: TGCGCCAGCAGCCCCCAGGATTGGGTCGATGGCTACACCTTC. As protein: CASSPQDWVDGYTF. The gene calls are TRBV5-1 and TRBJ1-2; D uncertain. Looked up from germline, CDR1 is SGHRS and CDR2 is YFSETQ. V shed 4 bases and J shed 6 bases, with 16 bases lying between them. There are 14 residues in the CDR3.